This T cell receptor (beta chain) was documented in a study of STAT5B mutations in CD4+ large granular lymphocyte leukemia (dated by TCRdb to 2022 to 2024). Regarding the complete study: Among healthy controls, the CDR3 'QG' motif was associated with a particular HLA allele. The TCRbeta repertoires of CD4+ T-cell large granular lymphocyte leukemia patients were compared with the TCRbeta repertoires of healthy blood donors. Flow cytometry on FACSCanto II or FACSVerse confirmed that purified fractions exceeded 95% purity among lymphocytes.

The immunoSEQ assay at survey resolution was applied to genomic DNA for sequencing of TCRbeta rearrangements. The original methods were these. In the TCR sequencing data, the lowest productive clonotype frequency that could be detected was 2.59 x 10-5. Only productive TCRbeta rearrangements, meaning sequences that were complete and in-frame, were kept for the analyses. Simpson clonality, calculated in the immunoSEQ Analyzer version 3.0, was used as the measure of sample clonality. Clones were categorized by frequency as very rare, small, medium, large (1-20%) or hyperexpanded (>20%). Generation probabilities were estimated with OLGA 1.2.3, V-gene circos plots were generated with VDJtools, specificities were searched for in VDJdb, and CDR3 motifs were identified with GLIPH. TCRdb holds this immuneACCESS table with in-frame rearrangements only. Some clones are missing; in checked studies, unresolved V genes explain under half, and the rest has no known cause. V and J calls and clone size follow that table, whereas D and trimming were derived from the DNA. Within this sample are about 40,000 clones, with roughly 81% of them counted one time only. The ten largest clones take up 3.6% of the sample.

Here is what the overall study found, with its caveats: Each patient's main leukemic clonotypes were private, but about 27% of these clonotypes showed up at low frequency in the non-leukemic repertoires of other patients. Data were not HLA-matched; higher clonality in CD4+ versus CD8+ T-LGLL could reflect the relatively small sample size. Compared with healthy CD4+ repertoires, CD4-sorted patient repertoires appeared more clonal, and this difference remained even after the putative leukemic clones were removed. TRBV06-family usage was enriched among the top patient clones (8/27) compared with healthy controls (2/35).

As for this clone: Which antigen it targets is not known. No qualities accompany the bases; no much larger clone lies one base away.

Trimming leaves V shorter by 3 bases and J shorter by 11 bases, with the junction holding 6 bases beyond the gene matches. In the germline V gene (reference sequence), CDR1 corresponds to SGHKS and CDR2 to YYEKEE. The CDR3 measures 12 amino acids from cysteine to phenylalanine. The entry retains the CDR3 DNA only, 36 bases that are in frame from base 1. The healthy control group was made up of around 34 blood donors, and the Finnish Red Cross blood service supplied their buffy coats. All TCR-sequenced material derived from peripheral blood: patient blood samples and healthy donor buffy coats. Ficoll-Hypaque gradient centrifugation was used to isolate peripheral blood mononuclear cells. Magnetic purification was used to isolate CD4+ cells from the buffy coats of the healthy controls. Genomic DNA was extracted with the Gentra Puregene Cell and Tissue kit and quantified on a Qubit 2.0 fluorometer.

Recombination connected TRBV5-5 to TRBJ1-1; the central 8 bases match TRBD1. Sequencing was carried out using CD4+ T cells from blood buffy coats. This clonotype originated in a human donor in good health. The CDR3 in this case is CASSYWTGRAFF. The base sequence is TGTGCCAGCAGCTATTGGACAGGGAGGGCTTTCTTT.